These T cell receptor beta chains were read from a single sample in a study of post-analysis software for immune sequencing data. TCRdb processed the PCR reads anew with MiXCR; each CDR3 protein has one entry. The data hold 750,000 to 950,000 distinct CDR3 sequences, with roughly 50% observed a single time. Sequencing was carried out using blood. The receptors come from a girl aged 5 to 17 with multiple sclerosis. Both conserved end residues are part of each CDR3. D genes are given only for firm matches. Some rows have no size entry. The others give once, few or many, or a class for an expanded clone.

abundance	v_gene	j_gene	d_gene	len	CDR3nt	CDR3aa
-	TRBV2	TRBJ1-2	-	13	TGTGCCAGTGGGGAGGGGCCCAACTATGGCTACACCTTC	CASGEGPNYGYTF
few	TRBV29-1	TRBJ2-5	TRBD2	12	TGCAGCGTTGGCGGGGGTCAAGGGACCCAGTACTTC	CSVGGGQGTQYF
-	TRBV29-1	TRBJ2-3	-	13	TGCAGCGTTGTGGCCAGGGGCACAGATACGCAGTATTTT	CSVVARGTDTQYF
-	TRBV20-1	TRBJ1-4	-	14	TGCAGTGCTGCCAGGGGAGTGGTGCGGGAAAAACTGTTTTTT	CSAARGVVREKLFF
-	TRBV5-1	TRBJ1-1	TRBD1	15	TGCGCCAGCAGCGACCGGGACAGGAAAGGCACTGAAGCTTTCTTT	CASSDRDRKGTEAFF
-	TRBV20-1	TRBJ1-1	-	14	TGCAGTGCCCCCAAGGGAGGGATGAACACTGAAGCTTTCTTT	CSAPKGGMNTEAFF
few	TRBV3-1	TRBJ2-7	-	13	TGTGCCAGCAGCCCGGGACCGTCCGGCGAGCAGTACTTC	CASSPGPSGEQYF
-	TRBV6-1	TRBJ2-3	TRBD2	17	TGTGCCAGCAGTGAAGAGGGTAGCGGGAGGCGCACAGATACGCAGTATTTT	CASSEEGSGRRTDTQYF
-	TRBV20-1	TRBJ2-5	TRBD2	15	TGCAGTGCTAGAGATGCCCGGACTAGCGACGAGACCCAGTACTTC	CSARDARTSDETQYF
many	TRBV7-9	TRBJ2-7	-	13	TGTGCCAGCAGCTTGCTGGACTCCTACGAGCAGTACTTC	CASSLLDSYEQYF
-	TRBV27	TRBJ1-1	-	15	TGTGCCAGCAGATCTTGGGGGGGGGCGAATACTGAAGCTTTCTTT	CASRSWGGANTEAFF
-	TRBV7-9	TRBJ1-2	-	15	TGTGCCAGCAGCTTAGATGGACAGTCGAACTATGGCTACACCTTC	CASSLDGQSNYGYTF
once	TRBV5-1	TRBJ1-5	-	15	TGCGCCAGCAGCTGGACGGGTCCCTACAATCAGCCCCAGCATTTT	CASSWTGPYNQPQHF
-	TRBV20-1	TRBJ2-7	-	13	TGCAGTGCTAGACCCTATGTCCCTTACGAGCAGTACTTC	CSARPYVPYEQYF
-	TRBV29-1	TRBJ2-5	-	13	TGCAGCGTTGAAAGAACACAGCAAGAGACCCAGTACTTC	CSVERTQQETQYF
-	TRBV10-3	TRBJ2-1	-	14	TGTGCCATCAGTGACGCAAGACTTTACAATGAGCAGTTCTTC	CAISDARLYNEQFF
-	TRBV6-5	TRBJ1-2	-	14	TGTGCCAGCAGTTCGGTAAATCAGGGGTATGGCTACACCTTC	CASSSVNQGYGYTF
few	TRBV5-1	TRBJ2-1	-	14	TGCGCCAGCAGCTTGGATGGCAGGAGGAATGAGCAGTTCTTC	CASSLDGRRNEQFF
-	TRBV6-5	TRBJ2-5	-	14	TGTGCCAGCAGTTACTCAGGGAATAAAGAGACCCAGTACTTC	CASSYSGNKETQYF
few	TRBV5-1	TRBJ2-3	-	16	TGCGCCAGCAGCTTGGTTGGGGATGGGAGCACAGATACGCAGTATTTT	CASSLVGDGSTDTQYF
-	TRBV15	TRBJ2-1	TRBD1	16	TGTGCCACCAGCAGAGCCAGGACAGGTTCCTACAATGAGCAGTTCTTC	CATSRARTGSYNEQFF
few	TRBV20-1	TRBJ2-3	TRBD2	15	TGCAGTGCTGGGGGAGCGGGAAGTCGGGCAGATACGCAGTATTTT	CSAGGAGSRADTQYF
few	TRBV6-6	TRBJ2-7	-	12	TGTGCCAGCAGCCAGACAGGATACGAGCAGTACTTC	CASSQTGYEQYF
-	TRBV2	TRBJ1-2	-	13	TGTGCCAGCAGTGAAGAGGGGAACTATGGCTACACCTTC	CASSEEGNYGYTF
few	TRBV5-1	TRBJ2-5	TRBD2	15	TGCGCCAGCGGCTCCGGGACTAGCTATAAAGAGACCCAGTACTTC	CASGSGTSYKETQYF
-	TRBV7-9	TRBJ2-5	-	9	TGTGCCAGCGGAGCGGCCCAGTACTTC	CASGAAQYF
-	TRBV7-2	TRBJ2-4	TRBD1	16	TGTGCCAGCAGCCTAGGACAGGGAGGAACCAAAAACATTCAGTACTTC	CASSLGQGGTKNIQYF
-	TRBV9	TRBJ2-6	-	13	TGTGCCAGCAGCGTAGGTGGGGCCAACGTCCTGACTTTC	CASSVGGANVLTF
-	TRBV20-1	TRBJ2-6	-	14	TGCAGTGCTACTAGAGTAACTGGGGCCAACGTCCTGACTTTC	CSATRVTGANVLTF